The source of this T cell receptor beta chain is a study of T-cell reconstitution after alpha-beta-depleted transplantation in children. The length of the CDR3 is 15 residues. Molecular barcoding with unique molecular identifiers was used for the TCRbeta library. TCRdb reprocessed the PCR reads with MiXCR, giving one entry per CDR3 protein. The data show hundreds of thousands of distinct CDR3 sequences, around 9.6% seen once. The specimen comprised PBMCs from the stem cell graft donor, sampled from the stem cell graft. V is TRBV12-2 and J is TRBJ2-2. TRBV12-2 is recorded as a pseudogene. The TCR originated in a human donor who donated a stem cell graft to a child with acute lymphoblastic leukemia. The CDR3 DNA is TGTGCAAGTCGCTTAAGACGGGCGAACACCGGGGAGCTGTTTTTT. Translated: CASRLRRANTGELFF.